These T cell receptor beta chains were read from a single sample in a study of blood T cell repertoires in COVID-19. Sequenced by immunoSEQ multiplex PCR; TCRdb stores in-frame clones only, minus some. The table records about 440,000 clones, 70% to 90% of them present only once. Input material: PBMCs or T cells enriched from blood (not recorded which). Source of these receptors: a woman between 18 and 30 years old with acute COVID-19. The CDR3 runs from the conserved cysteine through the conserved F or W. Fields, in order: V gene, D gene, J gene, clone size, CDR3 DNA, CDR3 protein. D genes are given only for firm matches. Expanded clones are given a class, and other clones once, few, many or no size at all.

TRBV7-2,NA,TRBJ2-2,NA,TGTGCCAGCAGCCCGCGGCTAGCGCCCACCGGGGAGCTGTTTTTT,CASSPRLAPTGELFF
TRBV5-1,NA,TRBJ1-6,NA,TGCGCCAGCAGTTTTCGGGACAATAATTCACCCCTCCACTTT,CASSFRDNNSPLHF
TRBV5-4,NA,TRBJ1-1,once,TGTGCCAGCAGCTCGAGGGTGAACACTGAAGCTTTCTTT,CASSSRVNTEAFF
TRBV7-2,NA,TRBJ2-5,NA,TGTGCCAGCAGCTTAGCCGGGGGGCGGGAGACCCAGTACTTC,CASSLAGGRETQYF
TRBV19,NA,TRBJ2-7,NA,TGTGCCAGTGGGGGACTCTACGAGCAGTACTTC,CASGGLYEQYF
TRBV19,TRBD1,TRBJ1-5,NA,TGTGCCAGTACCTTAGACAGGGGCCTTAGCAATCAGCCCCAGCATTTT,CASTLDRGLSNQPQHF
TRBV2,NA,TRBJ2-7,once,TGTGCCAGCAGCAATGGGGGCGGCGAGCAGTACTTC,CASSNGGGEQYF
TRBV5-1,NA,TRBJ2-2,NA,TGCGCCAGCAGCTTGGAGGGGGTATTGACGAACACCGGGGAGCTGTTTTTT,CASSLEGVLTNTGELFF
TRBV7-9,NA,TRBJ1-5,few,TGTGCCAGCAGCCCCGACAGTTTCAATCAGCCCCAGCATTTT,CASSPDSFNQPQHF
TRBV27,TRBD1,TRBJ1-6,NA,TGTGCCAGCAGTCGGACAGGGTATAATTCACCCCTCCACTTT,CASSRTGYNSPLHF
TRBV7-8,TRBD2,TRBJ2-1,once,TGTGCCAGCAGCCAAGGGACTAGCGGGGGGAATGAGCAGTTCTTC,CASSQGTSGGNEQFF
TRBV9,TRBD2,TRBJ2-2,NA,TGTGCCAGCAGCCCTCAGTTGGGGGAGGGGCCCGGGGAGCTGTTTTTT,CASSPQLGEGPGELFF
TRBV7-2,TRBD1,TRBJ2-7,NA,TGTGCCAGCAGCTTAGGACAGGGGACCAACGAGCAGTACTTC,CASSLGQGTNEQYF
TRBV5-1,NA,TRBJ2-5,NA,TGCGCCAGCAGCTTGACCGGTTACGAGACCCAGTACTTC,CASSLTGYETQYF
TRBV5-1,NA,TRBJ2-2,NA,TGCGCCAGCAGTACTCCAGGGACTCCAACCGGGGAGCTGTTTTTT,CASSTPGTPTGELFF
TRBV7-6,TRBD2,TRBJ2-5,NA,TGTGCCAGCAGCTACCCTAGCGGGAGCTCAGAGACCCAGTACTTC,CASSYPSGSSETQYF
TRBV5-1,NA,TRBJ1-4,NA,TGCGCCAGCAGCTTGTCATCAACTAATGAAAAACTGTTTTTT,CASSLSSTNEKLFF